A single sample gave rise to the 23 T cell receptor beta chains below, sequenced in a study of early T cells in non-severe SARS-CoV-2 infection. From the 5' RACE reads, TCRdb called clonotypes with MiXCR, one entry per CDR3 protein. The table shows roughly 41,000 distinct CDR3 sequences, with roughly 5.9% occurring only once. Sequenced material: whole blood. All receptors come from an adult who was a healthcare worker with PCR-confirmed SARS-CoV-2 infection or an uninfected control (not recorded which).

This clonotype was observed at least ten times. This rearrangement joins TRBV7-2 to TRBJ1-1, with 7 bases that match TRBD1. The V segment lost 6 bases and the J segment 7 bases; nucleotides outside the gene matches: 11. The CDR3 loop spans 14 amino acids. Germline lookup yields CDR1 SGHTA and CDR2 FQGNSA. CDR3 loop: CASSLQGRPNEAFF. The CDR3 nucleotides are TGTGCCAGCAGTTTACAGGGGCGACCGAATGAAGCTTTCTTT.

This clonotype has more than one count but fewer than ten. The rearrangement joins TRBV10-3 to TRBJ1-2, with no clear D. The germline V gene has CDR1 ENHRY and CDR2 SYGVKD. Trimming left V 3 bases short and J 7 bases short, with 15 bases between. This CDR3 region has 14 residues. The chain's CDR3 is CAISDLGSQGGYTF. The CDR3 bases are TGTGCCATCAGTGATTTGGGGTCCCAAGGTGGCTACACCTTC.

The table lists this clonotype with many counts. The chain is built from TRBV19 and TRBJ2-1; possibly TRBD2 for D (6 bases). Between the trimmed V and J ends, which lost 7 bases and 2 bases, there was a span of 15 bases. This CDR3 has 15 amino acids. CDR1 LNHDA and CDR2 SQIVND come from the germline V gene (reference sequence). In nucleotides, the CDR3 is TGTGCCAGTAAAATCGGGACTGGACCCTACAATGAGCAGTTCTTC. This codes for CASKIGTGPYNEQFF.

This clonotype was counted at least ten times. The chain is built from TRBV7-9 and TRBJ1-1; no definite D call. CDR1 is SEHNR, CDR2 FQNEAQ, per germline (reference sequence). Trimming took off 5 bases at V and 6 bases at J, with 13 bases between the two ends. The CDR3 spans 13 residues. CDR3 DNA: TGTGCCAGCAGCGTCGGAGCTGCGGCTGAAGCTTTCTTT. Amino acid sequence: CASSVGAAAEAFF. The whole variable domain, filled in from reference TRBV7-9 and TRBJ1-1, reads DTGVSQNPRHKITKRGQNVTFRCDPISEHNRLYWYRQTLGQGPEFLTYFQNEAQLEKSRLLSDRFSAERPKGSFSTLEIQRTEQGDSAMYLCASSVGAAAEAFFGQGTRLTVV.

There are many counts of this clonotype. The V and J genes are TRBV20-1 and TRBJ2-5, with D possibly matching TRBD1 (6 bases). Looked up from germline, CDR1 is DFQATT and CDR2 is SNEGSKA (reference sequence). This CDR3 is 14 amino acids long. Trimming took off 6 bases at V and 2 bases at J, with 16 bases between the two ends. CDR3 sequence (DNA): TGCAGTGCGCTTGACAGGAGTCGACAAGAGACCCAGTACTTC. Translation: CSALDRSRQETQYF.

There are many counts of this clonotype. V gene TRBV9 combines with J gene TRBJ2-7; 7 nucleotides agree with TRBD1. The J segment lost 4 bases and the V segment lost 4 bases, leaving 11 bases of the junction unmatched. Germline CDR1 reads SGDLS; CDR2 reads YYNGEE. The CDR3 runs to 15 residues. The CDR3 DNA reads TGTGCCAGCAGCCGACGGACAGGTATCGGGTACGAGCAGTACTTC. It specifies CASSRRTGIGYEQYF.

There are many counts of this clonotype. The chain couples TRBV7-9 to TRBJ2-1, with TRBD2 matching over 8 bases. CDR3 length: 15 residues. Germline V lookup: CDR1 SEHNR, CDR2 FQNEAQ (reference sequence). V trimming: 2 bases; J trimming: 9 bases; junction bases outside the gene matches: 9. CDR3 in DNA: TGTGCCAGCAGCTTAACAGCGGGAGCGCTGGGTGAGCAGTTCTTC. Its protein product is CASSLTAGALGEQFF.

This clonotype has a count of ten or more. V gene TRBV30 combines with J gene TRBJ1-4, with D uncertain. This CDR3 is built from 13 residues. V shed 1 base and J shed 6 bases, with 9 bases lying between them. Germline V gene data show CDR1 as GTSNPN and CDR2 as SVGIG (reference sequence). The CDR3 spells CAWSAKTDEKLFF. Written as DNA, the CDR3 is TGTGCCTGGAGTGCCAAGACGGATGAAAAACTGTTTTTT.

This chain links TRBV12-3 or TRBV12-4 with TRBJ2-7; D call uncertain. The CDR3 contains 14 residues. Trimming removed 2 bases from V and 2 bases from J, with 10 bases in between. The CDR3 nucleotides read TGTGCCAGCAGTTTAAGAGACGGACCCTACGAGCAGTACTTC. Translation gives CASSLRDGPYEQYF.

In this sample, this clonotype turned up many times. This chain links TRBV28 with TRBJ2-1; 8 bases line up with TRBD1. Losses at the gene ends were 5 bases for V and 10 bases for J; bases not matched to a gene: 7. This CDR3 comprises 13 residues. Germline values: CDR1 MDHEN, CDR2 SYDVKM. The CDR3 sequence is CASSRDRSREQFF. CDR3 DNA sequence: TGTGCCAGCAGTCGGGACAGGTCTCGGGAGCAGTTCTTC.

This clonotype was found many times. The chain uses TRBV30 and TRBJ2-2, with TRBD1 matching 9 bases. CDR1 and CDR2 (germline): GTSNPN, SVGIG (reference sequence). The CDR3 consists of 16 residues. V was pared by 2 bases and J by 4 bases, with 8 bases of the junction left unmatched. The CDR3 nucleotides are TGTGCCTGGAGTATCCGGGACAGGGAGCCCACCGGGGAGCTGTTTTTT. Encoded protein: CAWSIRDREPTGELFF.

The sample holds many counts of this clonotype. CDR3 amino acids: CASSLAGTGLETQYF. The CDR3 DNA reads as TGTGCCAGCAGCTTAGCGGGGACAGGGTTGGAGACCCAGTACTTC. This rearrangement joins TRBV7-6 to TRBJ2-5; 9 bases line up with TRBD1. Per the germline V gene, CDR1 is SGHVS and CDR2 is FNYEAQ. V trimming: 0 bases; J trimming: 5 bases; junction bases outside the gene matches: 4. This CDR3 has 15 residues. The whole variable domain, filled in from reference TRBV7-6 and TRBJ2-5, reads GAGVSQSPRYKVTKRGQDVALRCDPISGHVSLYWYRQALGQGPEFLTYFNYEAQQDKSGLPNDRFSAERPEGSISTLTIQRTEQRDSAMYRCASSLAGTGLETQYFGPGTRLLVL.

This clonotype was observed many times. J is TRBJ2-1 and V is TRBV12-3 or TRBV12-4; D is unclear. The CDR3 loop spans 11 amino acids. Trimming took 7 bases from V and 8 from J, leaving 9 bases between them. CDR3 amino acids: CASTLLYEQFF. CDR3 DNA: TGTGCCAGCACCCTATTGTATGAGCAGTTCTTC.

The chain employs TRBV6-6 and TRBJ2-5; 12 nucleotides line up with TRBD2. The CDR3 loop spans 18 amino acids. CDR1 and CDR2 from the germline V gene are MNHNY and SVGAGI (reference sequence). The V segment lost 5 bases and the J segment 2 bases; nucleotides outside the gene matches: 12. The CDR3 is CASSPISTLAGGQETQYF. The CDR3 region has the DNA TGTGCCAGCAGTCCCATTTCGACACTAGCGGGGGGACAAGAGACCCAGTACTTC.

This clonotype was recorded at least ten times. The genes are TRBV28 and TRBJ2-1, with TRBD2 matching 11 bases. This CDR3 is built from 16 residues. Per germline, CDR1 MDHEN and CDR2 SYDVKM. V was pared by 5 bases and J by 6 bases, with 9 bases of the junction left unmatched. CDR3 sequence: CASSPTSGRKGNEQFF. The CDR3, as DNA: TGTGCCAGCAGTCCAACTAGCGGGAGAAAGGGCAATGAGCAGTTCTTC.

This clonotype was seen only a few times. This chain joins TRBV7-2 and TRBJ2-7; 7 positions agree with TRBD2. This CDR3 is built from 14 residues. Germline loops: CDR1 SGHTA, CDR2 FQGNSA. Trimming at V came to 5 bases and at J to 5 bases, leaving 9 bases not matched to a gene. The CDR3 DNA is TGTGCCAGCAGCAAGGGCGGGAGTAACAACGAGCAGTACTTC. Translating gives CASSKGGSNNEQYF.

This clonotype has a count of ten or more. This chain connects TRBV7-3 to TRBJ1-1; D unclear. CDR1 is SGHTA and CDR2 is FQGTGA in the germline V gene. Trimming took off 3 bases at V and 1 base at J, with 6 bases between the two ends. There are 13 residues in the CDR3. The CDR3 spells CASSFEENTEAFF. The CDR3 DNA sequence: TGTGCCAGCAGCTTTGAAGAGAACACTGAAGCTTTCTTT.

CDR3 DNA: TGTGCCAGCAGCCCCAACCAAAATCAGCCCCAGCATTTT. It translates to CASSPNQNQPQHF. This sequence joins TRBV16 and TRBJ1-5; D uncertain. CDR3 length: 13 residues. Trimming removed 4 bases from V and 4 bases from J, with 8 bases in between. Germline V gene sequence: CDR1 KGHSY, CDR2 FQNENV.

At least ten counts were recorded for this clonotype. The CDR3 region is CASSSGDQETQYF. The CDR3 DNA is TGTGCCAGCAGTTCCGGGGACCAAGAGACCCAGTACTTC. The chain is built from TRBV28 and TRBJ2-5; TRBD2 is a possible D gene (5 bases). This CDR3 is built from 13 residues. Germline V CDR1 and CDR2: MDHEN, SYDVKM. V lost 4 bases and J lost 0, with 6 bases in between.

In its sample, this clonotype was seen many times. The chain is built from TRBV7-9 and TRBJ2-5; the D gene is possibly TRBD2 (6 bases). This CDR3 has 13 residues. Per germline, CDR1 SEHNR and CDR2 FQNEAQ (reference sequence). V was clipped by 5 bases and J by 5 bases, with 12 bases between them. CDR3 nucleotide sequence: TGTGCCAGCAGCCGGGGGAGGACGGAGACCCAGTACTTC. Its protein product is CASSRGRTETQYF.

The sample holds a few counts of this clonotype. The gene calls are TRBV18 and TRBJ2-2; D remains unclear. The CDR3 has 12 amino acids. The V and J ends lost 4 bases and 7 bases respectively, with 7 bases between them. Germline values: CDR1 KGHSH, CDR2 LQKENI. This CDR3 reads CASSLFIGELFF. DNA for the CDR3: TGTGCCAGCTCACTATTCATCGGGGAGCTGTTTTTT.

The chain joins TRBV7-9 to TRBJ2-6; 10 bases match TRBD1. Germline V lookup: CDR1 SEHNR, CDR2 FQNEAQ (reference sequence). The CDR3 contains 16 residues. V was clipped by 5 bases and J by 3 bases; unmatched bases: 4. CDR3 in DNA: TGTGCCAGCAGCCCTGACAGGGGGCTTGGGGCCAACGTCCTGACTTTC. Translation: CASSPDRGLGANVLTF.

This clonotype was observed many times. The J gene is TRBJ2-4, the V gene TRBV27; 7 bases agree with TRBD2. The CDR3 spans 14 residues. The V segment lost 4 bases and the J segment 8 bases; nucleotides outside the gene matches: 8. Germline V lookup: CDR1 MNHEY, CDR2 SMNVEV (reference sequence). The CDR3 DNA reads as TGTGCCAGCAGTTCCTTAGCGGGTCGGGACATTCAGTACTTC. Translation: CASSSLAGRDIQYF.